The 24 T cell receptor beta chains presented below share a single source sample, sequenced in a study of OX40 agonist ivuxolimab in advanced cancers. Repertoires were generated with immunoSEQ multiplex PCR, while TCRdb's copy carries only in-frame clones and drops some. The data show about 42,000 clones, with about 86% seen just once and 21% held by the top ten. The source was CD4+ or CD8+ T cells sorted from blood, collected in a trial of the OX40 agonist ivuxolimab. The receptors were gathered from an adult with an advanced solid tumor such as melanoma, head and neck, liver or kidney cancer.

Concerning this clone: Other DNA sequences in this sample translate to the same CDR3. The chain joins TRBV27 to TRBJ2-2, with a tentative D call TRBD1 (6 bases). Between the trimmed V and J ends, which lost 3 bases and 4 bases, there was a span of 9 bases. CDR1 and CDR2 from the germline V gene are MNHEY and SMNVEV (reference sequence). The CDR3 sequence is 14 residues long. As DNA, the CDR3 is TGTGCCAGCAGTTTGGGGGCGAGCACCGGGGAGCTGTTTTTT. This codes for CASSLGASTGELFF.

This sequence joins TRBV10-2 and TRBJ2-7; 8 bases match TRBD2. V trimming: 7 bases; J trimming: 3 bases; junction bases outside the gene matches: 8. Per the germline V gene, CDR1 is WSHSY and CDR2 is SAAADI. The CDR3 has 14 amino acids. In DNA form, the CDR3 reads TGCGCCAGCATCGGGGAACTAGCGGACTACGAGCAGTACTTC. It specifies CASIGELADYEQYF.

This clone occurred once. The chain uses TRBV5-1 and TRBJ2-7, with TRBD2 as a possible D gene (5 bases). This CDR3 has 11 amino acids. Germline assignment: CDR1 SGHRS and CDR2 YFSETQ. Trimming left V 5 bases short and J 4 bases short, with 7 bases between. The CDR3 DNA follows: TGCGCCAGCAGGGCGGGTTACGAGCAGTACTTC. Its protein product is CASRAGYEQYF.

This rearrangement joins TRBV4-1 to TRBJ1-1, with TRBD1 identical over 10 bases. The germline V gene encodes CDR1 MGHRA and CDR2 YSYEKL. CDR3 length: 15 amino acids. The J segment lost 5 bases and the V segment lost 2 bases, leaving 5 bases of the junction unmatched. DNA of the CDR3: TGCGCCAGCAGCCAATCCGGGACAGGGGCGACTGAAGCTTTCTTT. Translated: CASSQSGTGATEAFF.

V gene TRBV29-1 combines with J gene TRBJ2-3; no clear D. This CDR3 has 10 amino acids. The V gene lost 4 bases and the J gene lost 6 bases, with 5 bases spanning the gap. CDR1 SQVTM and CDR2 ANQGSEA come from the germline V gene. The DNA of the CDR3 is TGCAGCGTTGTGGGGGATACGCAGTATTTT. This sequence encodes CSVVGDTQYF.

This sequence joins TRBV23-1 and TRBJ1-6, with 7 bases aligning to TRBD1. TRBV23-1 is noted as an ORF with a role that remains uncertain. The CDR3 covers 15 residues. The trim removed 6 bases at V and 10 bases at J, leaving 12 bases unmatched. For the CDR3, the DNA is TGCGCCAGCAGACCACCGGGACAGCCCAAATCACCCCTCCACTTT. It codes for CASRPPGQPKSPLHF.

CDR3 in amino acids: CASSLRGYNEQFF. As DNA, the CDR3 is TGTGCCAGCAGCCTTCGGGGGTACAATGAGCAGTTCTTC. This sequence joins TRBV11-3 and TRBJ2-1, with a tentative D call TRBD2 (6 bases). Germline V gives CDR1 SGHNT, CDR2 YENEEA. CDR3 size: 13 residues. The ends were cut back, 5 bases at V and 4 bases at J, with 9 bases in the middle.

V usage is TRBV2 and J usage is TRBJ2-1; 11 bases match TRBD2. Per germline, CDR1 SNHLY and CDR2 FYNNEI. V lost 6 bases, J lost 3 bases, and 4 bases stayed unmatched. This CDR3 contains 15 residues. CDR3 bases: TGTGCCAGCAGCCTTAGCGGGGGGGTCTACAATGAGCAGTTCTTC. As protein: CASSLSGGVYNEQFF. The entire variable domain, with the rest obtained from reference TRBV2 and TRBJ2-1, is as follows: EPEVTQTPSHQVTQMGQEVILRCVPISNHLYFYWYRQILGQKVEFLVSFYNNEISEKSEIFDDQFSVERPDGSNFTLKIRSTKLEDSAMYFCASSLSGGVYNEQFFGPGTRLTVL.

V usage is TRBV10-1 and J usage is TRBJ2-3; D is undetermined. The V and J ends lost 0 bases and 2 bases respectively, with 9 bases between them. The CDR3 runs to 15 residues. Germline loops: CDR1 WNHNN, CDR2 SYGVQD (reference sequence). DNA for the CDR3: TGCGCCAGCAGTGAGTCGAAGCCCCTCACAGATACGCAGTATTTT. This gives the protein CASSESKPLTDTQYF.

The genes are TRBV10-1 and TRBJ2-2; D may be TRBD1 (6 bases). This CDR3 is 14 amino acids long. V was shortened by 2 bases and J by 4 bases, with 8 bases between the two germline ends. The V gene's germline CDR1 is WNHNN and CDR2 SYGVQD (reference sequence). Here the CDR3 reads CASSEGQLTGELFF. The CDR3 bases are TGCGCCAGCAGTGAGGGACAGCTCACCGGGGAGCTGTTTTTT.

The chain carries TRBV10-2 and TRBJ1-2, with 7 bases identical to TRBD1. V lost 2 bases and J lost 3; bases outside the gene matches: 9. CDR3 length equals 16 residues. From germline, CDR1 is WSHSY and CDR2 SAAADI. This CDR3 reads CASSELRTGVDYGYTF. The CDR3 DNA sequence: TGCGCCAGCAGTGAGCTCAGGACAGGCGTGGACTATGGCTACACCTTC.

The gene calls are TRBV6-6 and TRBJ1-1; maybe TRBD1 (6 bases). CDR3 length: 16 amino acids. Trimming cost V 6 bases and J 2 bases, with 19 bases left between them. Germline loops: CDR1 MNHNY, CDR2 SVGAGI (reference sequence). CDR3 sequence: CASSSLQGGKNTEAFF. CDR3 bases: TGTGCCAGCAGCAGTTTACAGGGTGGAAAAAACACTGAAGCTTTCTTT.

The chain links TRBV15 to TRBJ1-3, with a tentative D call TRBD1 (5 bases). V shed 6 bases and J shed 2 bases, with 20 bases lying between them. CDR3 length: 17 residues. CDR1 LNHNV and CDR2 YYDKDF come from the germline V gene (reference sequence). CDR3 sequence reads: CATREFGGEVTGNTIYF. The CDR3 DNA reads TGTGCCACCAGAGAGTTTGGAGGGGAAGTCACTGGAAACACCATATATTTT.

This chain joins TRBV28 and TRBJ2-2; no reliable D call. The V gene lost 3 bases and the J gene lost 5 bases, with 7 bases spanning the gap. The CDR3 spans 13 residues. Looked up from germline, CDR1 is MDHEN and CDR2 is SYDVKM. CDR3 region: CASSFKGTGELFF. CDR3 sequence (DNA): TGTGCCAGCAGTTTTAAGGGTACCGGGGAGCTGTTTTTT.

The chain combines TRBV5-8 with TRBJ1-3, with a possible D match to TRBD1 (5 bases). CDR3 length: 14 residues. Between the trimmed V and J ends, which lost 2 bases and 5 bases, there was a span of 11 bases. CDR1 and CDR2 from the germline V gene are SGHTS and YDEGEE. The CDR3 protein is CASSFWGPRNTIYF. For the CDR3, the DNA is TGTGCCAGCAGCTTCTGGGGCCCCCGAAACACCATATATTTT.

This chain joins TRBV27 and TRBJ2-5; D unclear. The CDR3 totals 12 residues. V was trimmed by 4 bases and J by 5 bases, leaving 8 bases between them. Germline CDR1 reads MNHEY; CDR2 reads SMNVEV (reference sequence). DNA for the CDR3: TGTGCCAGCAGTTCGGACGGGGAGACCCAGTACTTC. It is translated as CASSSDGETQYF.

The CDR3 bases are TGTGCCAGCAGCCCAGGAGGAACGCAGTATTTT. Amino acids: CASSPGGTQYF. This chain uses TRBV7-9 with TRBJ2-3; the D gene is possibly TRBD2 (5 bases). In germline, CDR1 is SEHNR, CDR2 FQNEAQ (reference sequence). The ends were cut back, 5 bases at V and 9 bases at J, with 9 bases in the middle. This CDR3 comprises 11 residues.

The genes are TRBV5-1 and TRBJ1-1; no definite D call. CDR1 is SGHRS, CDR2 YFSETQ, per germline. The CDR3 has 14 residues. V lost 2 bases, J lost 1 base, and 9 bases lay in between. This CDR3 reads CASSFFSENTEAFF. As DNA, the CDR3 is TGCGCCAGCAGCTTCTTTTCCGAGAACACTGAAGCTTTCTTT.

This chain connects TRBV7-9 to TRBJ2-7; D uncertain. The CDR3 extends over 14 amino acids. V dropped 5 bases and J dropped 3 bases, with 14 bases sitting between them. Germline CDR1 reads SEHNR; CDR2 reads FQNEAQ (reference sequence). The CDR3, as DNA: TGTGCCAGCAGCGGTACGGGTTCCTTCTACGAGCAGTACTTC. Amino acids: CASSGTGSFYEQYF.

J is TRBJ2-1 and V is TRBV27, with no clear D. The CDR3 extends over 10 amino acids. In germline, CDR1 is MNHEY, CDR2 SMNVEV (reference sequence). Trimming took 8 bases from V and 13 from J, leaving 12 bases between them. The CDR3 region is CASGVQFQFF. In DNA form, the CDR3 reads TGTGCCAGCGGGGTCCAATTTCAGTTCTTC.

The chain uses TRBV27 and TRBJ2-7; possibly TRBD1 or TRBD2 for D (5 bases each). V lost 6 bases and J 0 bases, leaving 15 bases between the germline ends. Germline CDR1 MNHEY, CDR2 SMNVEV (reference sequence). This CDR3 is built from 15 residues. CDR3 nucleotides: TGTGCCAGCAGCGGCCGGGACCGCAGCTCCTACGAGCAGTACTTC. This codes for CASSGRDRSSYEQYF.

The V call is TRBV6-1, the J call TRBJ1-5; no reliable D call. CDR1 is MNHNS and CDR2 is SASEGT in the germline V gene. CDR3 length equals 13 residues. V was pared by 5 bases and J by 2 bases, with 7 bases between. The DNA of the CDR3 is TGTGCCAGCAGTAGTAATCGCAATCAGCCCCAGCATTTT. This encodes CASSSNRNQPQHF.

A single count supports this clone. The chain has TRBV14 and TRBJ1-1; 10 nucleotides line up with TRBD1. The J segment lost 2 bases and the V segment lost 4 bases, leaving 4 bases of the junction unmatched. The CDR3 runs to 15 residues. Germline V gives CDR1 SGHDN, CDR2 FVKESK. The CDR3 reads CASSPWTGGNTEAFF. In nucleotides, the CDR3 is TGTGCCAGCAGCCCCTGGACAGGGGGAAACACTGAAGCTTTCTTT.

CDR3 loop: CSVELTENEQFF. The CDR3 coding sequence is TGCAGCGTTGAATTGACGGAGAATGAGCAGTTCTTC. This chain connects TRBV29-1 to TRBJ2-1; D gene unclear. Germline loops: CDR1 SQVTM, CDR2 ANQGSEA. The CDR3 loop spans 12 amino acids. V shed 2 bases and J shed 7 bases, with 9 bases lying between them.